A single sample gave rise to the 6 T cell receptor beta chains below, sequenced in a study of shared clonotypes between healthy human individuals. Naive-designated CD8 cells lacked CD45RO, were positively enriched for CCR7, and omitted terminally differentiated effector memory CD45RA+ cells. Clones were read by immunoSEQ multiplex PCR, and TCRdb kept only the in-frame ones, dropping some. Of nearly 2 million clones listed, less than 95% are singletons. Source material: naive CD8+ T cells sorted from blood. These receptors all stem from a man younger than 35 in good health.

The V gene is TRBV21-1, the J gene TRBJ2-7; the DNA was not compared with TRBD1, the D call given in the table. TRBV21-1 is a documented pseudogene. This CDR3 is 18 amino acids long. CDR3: CASSKARIGDMVWCEQYF. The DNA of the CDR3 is TGTGCCAGCAGCAAAGCTCGAATAGGGGACATGGTTTGGTGTGAGCAGTACTTC.

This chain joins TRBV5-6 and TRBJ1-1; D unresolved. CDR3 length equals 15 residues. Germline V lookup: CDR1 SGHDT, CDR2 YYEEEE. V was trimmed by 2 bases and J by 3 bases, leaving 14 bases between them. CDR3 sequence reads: CASSFPGGTHTEAFF. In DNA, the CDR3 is TGTGCCAGCAGCTTCCCGGGAGGTACCCACACTGAAGCTTTCTTT.

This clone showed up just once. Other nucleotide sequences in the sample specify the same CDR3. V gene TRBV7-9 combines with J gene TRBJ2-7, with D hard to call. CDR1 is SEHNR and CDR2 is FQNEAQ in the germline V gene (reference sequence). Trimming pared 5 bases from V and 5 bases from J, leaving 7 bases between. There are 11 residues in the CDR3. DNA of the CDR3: TGTGCCAGCAGCCTCGCCCACGAGCAGTACTTC. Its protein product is CASSLAHEQYF.

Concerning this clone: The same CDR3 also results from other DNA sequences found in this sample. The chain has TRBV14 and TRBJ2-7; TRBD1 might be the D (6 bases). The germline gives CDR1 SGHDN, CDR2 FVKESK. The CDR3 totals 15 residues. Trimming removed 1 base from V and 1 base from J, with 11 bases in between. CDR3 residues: CASSQGQGPSYEQYF. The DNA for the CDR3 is TGTGCCAGCAGCCAAGGGCAGGGGCCTTCCTACGAGCAGTACTTC.

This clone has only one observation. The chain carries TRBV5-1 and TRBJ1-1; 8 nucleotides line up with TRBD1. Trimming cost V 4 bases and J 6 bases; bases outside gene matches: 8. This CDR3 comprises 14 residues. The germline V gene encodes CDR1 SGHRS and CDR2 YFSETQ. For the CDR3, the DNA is TGCGCCAGCAGCGGCAGGGGGCTAATGGCTGAAGCTTTCTTT. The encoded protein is CASSGRGLMAEAFF.

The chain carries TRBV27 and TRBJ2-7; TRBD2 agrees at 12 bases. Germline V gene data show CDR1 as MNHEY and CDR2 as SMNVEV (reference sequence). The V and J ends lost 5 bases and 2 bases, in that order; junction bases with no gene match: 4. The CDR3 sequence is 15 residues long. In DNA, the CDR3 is TGTGCCAGCAGTCCCTGGACTAGCGGGACCTACGAGCAGTACTTC. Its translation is CASSPWTSGTYEQYF.